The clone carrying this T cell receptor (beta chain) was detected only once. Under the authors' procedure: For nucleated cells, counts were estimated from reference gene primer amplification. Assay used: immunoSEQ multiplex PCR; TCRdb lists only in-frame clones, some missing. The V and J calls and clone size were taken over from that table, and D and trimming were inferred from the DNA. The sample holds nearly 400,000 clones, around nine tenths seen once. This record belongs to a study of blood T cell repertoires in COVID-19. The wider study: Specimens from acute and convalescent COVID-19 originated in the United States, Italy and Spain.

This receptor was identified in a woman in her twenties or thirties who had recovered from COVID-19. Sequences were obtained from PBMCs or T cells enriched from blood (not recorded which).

The CDR3 loop is CASSLFGGDTEAFF. The CDR3, as DNA: TGTGCCAGCAGCTTGTTCGGCGGGGACACTGAAGCTTTCTTT. This chain connects TRBV11-2 to TRBJ1-1, with no clear D. The V end was cut by 3 bases, the J end by 3 bases, with 11 bases between. In germline, CDR1 is SGHAT, CDR2 FQNNGV. This CDR3 has 14 amino acids.